This T cell receptor (beta chain) was identified in a study of T cells in Graves' hyperthyroidism and ophthalmopathy. About the study: Before any treatment, at initial diagnosis, peripheral blood was collected.

In its sample, this clonotype was seen a few times. The antigen is unknown. Study-wide points: Among thyroid clonotypes expanded above 0.001, most also appeared in blood.

Trimming cost V 6 bases and J 6 bases; bases outside gene matches: 9. The CDR3 extends over 14 amino acids. The germline V gene encodes CDR1 DFQATT and CDR2 SNEGSKA (reference sequence). Diagnostic assessment was based on clinical symptoms, serum thyroxine and TRAb, thyroid ultrasound and orbital computed tomography. Researchers took RNA transcripts and amplified the TCR beta CDR3 regions from them. HTBI primers were used for first-round RT-PCR of the TCR CDR3. TCRdb re-called the multiplex PCR reads through MiXCR, storing one row per CDR3 protein. This sample carries about 330,000 distinct CDR3 sequences, roughly 13% of them seen once, and the ten largest clones take 30% to 40%.

Sequenced input: blood. The clonotype originates from a woman between 35 and 50 years old with Graves' ophthalmopathy. The V gene is TRBV20-1, the J gene TRBJ2-1; 9 nucleotides line up with TRBD1. CDR3: CSALPGTGSNEQFF. The CDR3 DNA reads TGCAGTGCCCTTCCGGGGACAGGGTCCAATGAGCAGTTCTTC.